Listed below are T cell receptor beta chains from one sample, sequenced in a study of graft-versus-host responses after intestinal transplantation. Which antigens these TCRs recognize remains unknown. Sequencing was performed with immunoSEQ multiplex PCR; in TCRdb, only in-frame clones are kept and a portion is missing. The table shows roughly 90,000 clones, with about 85% occurring only once. The sequencing here drew on unstimulated CD4+ T cells sorted from spleen or lymph node cells, taken before transplant. The receptors here all came from a human donor who was the organ donor for an intestinal transplant. Each CDR3 is given with its conserved first and last residue. A D gene is named only where the DNA matches it firmly. Only part of the rows carry a size: once, few, many, or a class if the clone is expanded.

J gene,V gene,D gene,clone size,CDR3 DNA,CDR3 protein
TRBJ1-5,TRBV28,-,-,TGTGCCAGCAGTTTCGGTCGGTCCCTACTTAACAATCAGCCCCAGCATTTT,CASSFGRSLLNNQPQHF
TRBJ2-1,TRBV14,TRBD2,-,TGTGCCAGCAGCCAGGGATCTTCTAGCGGGGTCATACTAAGCTGGGGTTCCTACAATGAGCAGTTCTTC,CASSQGSSSGVILSWGSYNEQFF
TRBJ1-4,TRBV29-1,-,-,TGCAGCGTTGATTCGGGACTAACAGAAAAACTGTTTTTT,CSVDSGLTEKLFF
TRBJ2-3,TRBV5-6,-,-,TGTGCCAGCAGCGACGTCGCACAGGGTCCCCGATTGGATACGCAGTATTTT,CASSDVAQGPRLDTQYF
TRBJ2-2,TRBV10-3,-,-,TGTGCCATCAGTGAGTCGAGTGGGGGCCCCTCGACGAACACCGGGGAGCTGTTTTTT,CAISESSGGPSTNTGELFF
TRBJ2-3,TRBV29-1,TRBD1,-,TGCAGCCACCGGGACAGAATCACAGATACGCAGTATTTT,CSHRDRITDTQYF
TRBJ2-6,TRBV5-1,TRBD1,-,TGCGCCAGCAGCCCACTAGGGACAGGGGTTTACGGGGCCAACGTCCTGACTTTC,CASSPLGTGVYGANVLTF
TRBJ2-1,TRBV5-1,-,-,TGCGCCAGCACAGAGCAGGGGCCTCACAATGAGCAGTTCTTC,CASTEQGPHNEQFF
TRBJ1-2,TRBV19,-,-,TGTGCCAGTAGCCCTGGACAGTCTTTCTCTCGGTACACCTTC,CASSPGQSFSRYTF
TRBJ2-1,TRBV9,TRBD2,-,TGTGCCAGCAGCGTTGGGACTAGCGGGGCTACCTACAATGAGCAGTTCTTC,CASSVGTSGATYNEQFF
TRBJ2-5,TRBV29-1,-,-,TGCAGCGCCACCCCGCCAGCGGAGACCCAGTACTTC,CSATPPAETQYF
TRBJ2-1,TRBV5-1,TRBD1,-,TGCGCCAGCAGGGAGGGACAGGGAAATGAGCAGTTCTTC,CASREGQGNEQFF
TRBJ2-7,TRBV27,TRBD1,once,TGTGCCAGCAGGCGGCCGGGACAGGGCCCTCACGAGCAGTACTTC,CASRRPGQGPHEQYF
TRBJ2-1,TRBV7-9,TRBD2,-,TGTGCCAGCCAGGGACTAGCCCGAAGTCAACTAAGTTTCAATGAGCAGTTCTTC,CASQGLARSQLSFNEQFF
TRBJ2-6,TRBV5-1,TRBD1,-,TGCGCCAGCAGCTGGACAGGGGCTGGGGCCAACGTCCTGACTTTC,CASSWTGAGANVLTF
TRBJ2-7,TRBV11-3,-,-,TGTGCCAGCAGCCATCCGGGGAGGGGGAAGTACGAGCAGTACTTC,CASSHPGRGKYEQYF
TRBJ1-4,TRBV6-6,-,-,TGTGCCAGCAGGGAACAGGGCCTTGTTAATGAAAAACTGTTTTTT,CASREQGLVNEKLFF